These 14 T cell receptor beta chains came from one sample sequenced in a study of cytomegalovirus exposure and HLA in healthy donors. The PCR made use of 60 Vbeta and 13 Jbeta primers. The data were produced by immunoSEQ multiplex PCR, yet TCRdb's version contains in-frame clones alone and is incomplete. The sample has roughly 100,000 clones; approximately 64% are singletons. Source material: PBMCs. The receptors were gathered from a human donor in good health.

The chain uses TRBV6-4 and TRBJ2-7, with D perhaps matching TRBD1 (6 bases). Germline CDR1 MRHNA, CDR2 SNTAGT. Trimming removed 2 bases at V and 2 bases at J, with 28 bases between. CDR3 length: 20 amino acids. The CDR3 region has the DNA TGTGCCAGCAGTGACCTGATTAGGGGGTGGGAATCCCGACCCACCTACGAGCAGTACTTC. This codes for CASSDLIRGWESRPTYEQYF.

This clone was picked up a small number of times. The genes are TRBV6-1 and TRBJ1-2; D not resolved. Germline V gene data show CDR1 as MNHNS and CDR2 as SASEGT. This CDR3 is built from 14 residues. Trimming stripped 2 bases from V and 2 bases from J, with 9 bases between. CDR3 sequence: CASSELYTNYGYTF. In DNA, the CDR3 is TGTGCCAGCAGTGAATTGTACACCAACTATGGCTACACCTTC.

CDR3 nucleotide sequence: TGTGCCAGCAGCTATAACCGGGACAGGAGACCCTACGAGCAGTACTTC. As protein: CASSYNRDRRPYEQYF. The chain combines TRBV7-7 with TRBJ2-7, with 8 nucleotides matching TRBD1. From germline, CDR1 is SSHAT and CDR2 FNYEAQ (reference sequence). The CDR3 totals 16 residues. With 4 bases clipped from V and 2 bases from J, the junction kept 10 bases outside the gene matches.

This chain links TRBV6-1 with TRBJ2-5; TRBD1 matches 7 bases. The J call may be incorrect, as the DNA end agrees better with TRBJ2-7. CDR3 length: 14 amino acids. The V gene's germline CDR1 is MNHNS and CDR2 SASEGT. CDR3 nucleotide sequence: TGTGCCAGCAGTGAAGGGGGGACAGTCTACGAGCAGTACTTC. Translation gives CASSEGGTVYEQYF.

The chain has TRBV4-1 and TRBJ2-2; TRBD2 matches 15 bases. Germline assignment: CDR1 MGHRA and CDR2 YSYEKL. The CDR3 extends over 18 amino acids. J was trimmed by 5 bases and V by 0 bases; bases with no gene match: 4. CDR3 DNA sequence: TGCGCCAGCAGCCAAGATCCCGGACTAGCGGGGGGGACCGGGGAGCTGTTTTTT. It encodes CASSQDPGLAGGTGELFF.

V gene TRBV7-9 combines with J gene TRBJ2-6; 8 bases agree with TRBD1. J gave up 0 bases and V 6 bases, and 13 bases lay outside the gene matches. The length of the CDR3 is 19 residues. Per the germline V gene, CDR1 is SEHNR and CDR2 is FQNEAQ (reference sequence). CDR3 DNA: TGTGCCAGCAGTCTAGGCCCCCGGGACAGGAGCTCTGGGGCCAACGTCCTGACTTTC. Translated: CASSLGPRDRSSGANVLTF.

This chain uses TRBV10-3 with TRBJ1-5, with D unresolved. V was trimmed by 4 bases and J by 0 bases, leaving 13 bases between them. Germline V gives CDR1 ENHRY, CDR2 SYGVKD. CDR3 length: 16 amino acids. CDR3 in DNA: TGTGCCATCAGTGGGACTGGAGAAGGTAGCAATCAGCCCCAGCATTTT. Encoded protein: CAISGTGEGSNQPQHF.

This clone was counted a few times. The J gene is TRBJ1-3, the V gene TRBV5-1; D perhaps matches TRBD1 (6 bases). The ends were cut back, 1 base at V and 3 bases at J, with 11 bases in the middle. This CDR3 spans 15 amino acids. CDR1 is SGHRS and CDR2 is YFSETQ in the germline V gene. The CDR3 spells CASSLPGQYGNTIYF. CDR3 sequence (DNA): TGCGCCAGCAGCTTGCCGGGACAATATGGAAACACCATATATTTT.

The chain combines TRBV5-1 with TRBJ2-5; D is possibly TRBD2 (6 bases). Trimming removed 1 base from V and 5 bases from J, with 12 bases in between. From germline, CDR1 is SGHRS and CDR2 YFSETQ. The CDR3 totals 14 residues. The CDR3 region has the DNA TGCGCCAGCAGCTTGAACTCTCGGGGGGAGACCCAGTACTTC. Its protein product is CASSLNSRGETQYF.

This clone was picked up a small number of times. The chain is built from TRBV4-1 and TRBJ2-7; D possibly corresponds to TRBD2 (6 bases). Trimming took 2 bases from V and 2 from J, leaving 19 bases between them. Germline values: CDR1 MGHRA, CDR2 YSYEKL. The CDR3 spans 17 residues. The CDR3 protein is CASSQRKLEGWAYEQYF. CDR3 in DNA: TGCGCCAGCAGCCAAAGGAAGTTGGAGGGATGGGCCTACGAGCAGTACTTC.

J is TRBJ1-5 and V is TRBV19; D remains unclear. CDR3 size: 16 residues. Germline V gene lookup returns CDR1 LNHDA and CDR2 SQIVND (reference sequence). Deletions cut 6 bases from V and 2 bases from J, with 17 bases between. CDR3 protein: CASSSPERGGNQPQHF. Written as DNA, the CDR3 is TGTGCCAGTAGCTCCCCCGAACGCGGCGGCAATCAGCCCCAGCATTTT.

This CDR3 is CASGGDRGNTIYF. CDR3 nucleotide sequence: TGTGCCAGTGGCGGGGACCGCGGAAACACCATATATTTT. The chain is built from TRBV19 and TRBJ1-3; TRBD1 might be the D (5 bases). Germline V lookup: CDR1 LNHDA, CDR2 SQIVND (reference sequence). This CDR3 has 13 residues. V lost 8 bases, J lost 4 bases, and 12 bases lay in between.

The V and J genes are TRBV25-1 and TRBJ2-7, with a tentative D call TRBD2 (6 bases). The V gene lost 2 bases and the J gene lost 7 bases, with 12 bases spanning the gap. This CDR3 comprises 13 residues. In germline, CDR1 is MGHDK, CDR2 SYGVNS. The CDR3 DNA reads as TGTGCCAGCAGTGAAGGACCGGAGGGGGAGCAGTACTTC. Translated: CASSEGPEGEQYF.

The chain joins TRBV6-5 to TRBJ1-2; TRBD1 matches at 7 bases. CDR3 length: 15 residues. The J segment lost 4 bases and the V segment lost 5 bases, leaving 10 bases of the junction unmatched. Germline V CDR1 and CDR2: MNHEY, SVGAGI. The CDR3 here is CASSGLRGFSYGYTF. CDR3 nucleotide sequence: TGTGCCAGCAGTGGGCTCAGGGGGTTCAGCTATGGCTACACCTTC.